What follows is one T cell receptor (beta chain) and its context. The antigen remains unidentified. An end of the junction differs from the germline gene, which may be a read error. Clones were read by immunoSEQ multiplex PCR, and TCRdb kept only the in-frame ones, dropping some. The sample contains approximately 76,000 clones, 80% to 85% of which appear only once. The CDR3 spans 13 residues. The sample belongs to a study of T cell responses to AZD1222 COVID-19 vaccine. Study-level findings and limits: Donors were mostly white British, more females; clonal diversity possibly underestimated. With two AZD1222 doses given, Spike-specific TCR breadth and depth both rose.

The V call is TRBV12-3 or TRBV12-4, the J call TRBJ2-7; 7 nucleotides match TRBD1. The specimen was peripheral blood, collected on day 0 of AZD1222 vaccination. The sequence derives from an adult in good health. Here the CDR3 reads CACSRQGNYEQYF. CDR3 in DNA: TGTGCCTGCAGTCGACAGGGCAACTACGAGCAGTACTTC.